This TCR beta chain was sequenced during a study of shared T cell receptors in the human thymus. The CDR3 loop spans 13 amino acids. Trimming left V 7 bases short and J 8 bases short, with 14 bases between. Germline-derived CDR1 and CDR2 are SNHLY and FYNNEI. Data came from immunoSEQ multiplex PCR; TCRdb stores just in-frame clones and leaves some out. Of hundreds of thousands of clones in the sample, approximately 80% were seen once. This clone has a handful of counts. This same sample was also taken into another study, of human thymus T cells. That investigation notes: The thymus was resected at corrective cardiac surgery. What related research reported was that thymic repertoires overlapped highly among unrelated individuals.

The origin of this receptor is a boy in the first two years of life with a congenital heart defect. The V and J genes are TRBV2 and TRBJ1-4; a possible D gene is TRBD1 (6 bases). Source material: thymocytes. CDR3 DNA: TGTGCCAGCATAGGGGGGGAGGAAGAAAAACTGTTTTTT. It is translated as CASIGGEEEKLFF.